Shown below are 27 T cell receptor beta chains from a single sample sequenced in a study of CXCR3-negative and CXCR3-positive naive CD8 T cells. In preparing the TRB cDNA libraries, 5' RACE with UMI labels was used. From its re-call of the 5' RACE reads, TCRdb lists each CDR3 protein once, without DNA. Its table records about 58,000 distinct CDR3 sequences. Sequenced input: naive CXCR3- CD8+ T cells from blood. Subset: CD45RO-CCR7+CD27+CD95- naive CD8+ T cells lacking CXCR3 (TNR3-). The source of these receptors is a human donor in good health. Some clones in this sample may be carry-over from other donors' samples.

The V gene is TRBV12-3 or TRBV12-4, the J gene TRBJ2-5; the TCRdb D gene call, TRBD1, has no DNA to confirm it. This CDR3 is 13 amino acids long. The CDR3 sequence is CASSSDRFETQYF.

J is TRBJ2-1 and V is TRBV29-1; TCRdb outputs TRBD2, but without DNA this stays unchecked. Germline assignment: CDR1 SQVTM and CDR2 ANQGSEA. There are 11 residues in the CDR3. The CDR3 here is CSVRRGYEQFF.

The V call is TRBV5-1, the J call TRBJ2-1. Germline loops: CDR1 SGHRS, CDR2 YFSETQ. This CDR3 is 12 amino acids long. The CDR3 reads CASRTSYNEQFF.

This sequence joins TRBV28 and TRBJ2-7. CDR1 and CDR2 from the germline V gene are MDHEN and SYDVKM. CDR3 length: 11 amino acids. CDR3 loop: CASSKSYEQYF. Based on the CDR3 plus reference TRBV28 and TRBJ2-7, the full variable domain is DVKVTQSSRYLVKRTGEKVFLECVQDMDHENMFWYRQDPGLGLRLIYFSYDVKMKEKGDIPEGYSVSREKKERFSLILESASTNQTSMYLCASSKSYEQYFGPGTRLTVT.

The rearrangement joins TRBV20-1 to TRBJ2-7; TCRdb selects TRBD1, and the lack of DNA leaves this call unchecked. CDR1 DFQATT and CDR2 SNEGSKA come from the germline V gene (reference sequence). The CDR3 loop spans 14 amino acids. The CDR3 loop reads CSAEGQDPTYEQYF.

V is TRBV27 and J is TRBJ1-2; the TRBD1 assignment by TCRdb is unverifiable without DNA. The CDR3 sequence is 14 residues long. CDR1 MNHEY and CDR2 SMNVEV come from the germline V gene (reference sequence). CDR3 in amino acids: CASSLRGGNYGYTF.

The J gene is TRBJ2-1, the V gene TRBV6-5. CDR1 and CDR2 from the germline V gene are MNHEY and SVGAGI. The CDR3 runs to 15 residues. The CDR3: CASSYGGSSYNEQFF.

The chain uses TRBV4-3 and TRBJ2-7; TCRdb lists TRBD1, though no DNA is available to test this call. From germline, CDR1 is LGHNA and CDR2 YSLEER. The CDR3 runs 15 residues. The CDR3 region is CASSQEGAGGYEQYF.

This chain connects TRBV29-1 to TRBJ2-1. The CDR3 is made up of 18 amino acids. From germline, CDR1 is SQVTM and CDR2 ANQGSEA. CDR3 protein: CSVEMEVPLSRSVNEQFF.

The rearrangement joins TRBV7-3 to TRBJ2-1. The CDR3 covers 13 residues. Germline V gene sequence: CDR1 SGHTA, CDR2 FQGTGA. This CDR3 reads CASSLLHYNEQFF.

V and J are TRBV12-3 or TRBV12-4 and TRBJ1-5. The CDR3 is made up of 14 amino acids. CDR3 sequence: CASSFTARGQPQHF.

The rearrangement links TRBV28 to TRBJ1-1; the TCRdb D gene call, TRBD1, has no DNA to confirm it. Germline CDR1 MDHEN, CDR2 SYDVKM. This CDR3 contains 15 residues. CDR3 sequence: CASSYRGLRNTEAFF.

The gene calls are TRBV7-2 and TRBJ2-7; as DNA is missing, the TRBD1 call by TCRdb cannot be tested. The CDR3 has 13 amino acids. The V gene's germline CDR1 is SGHTA and CDR2 FQGNSA. The CDR3 sequence is CASSSPPGQGIGF.

The V gene is TRBV29-1, the J gene TRBJ2-7; checking the TCRdb D call of TRBD1 is not possible without DNA. The CDR3 contains 13 residues. The germline CDR1 and CDR2 sequences are SQVTM and ANQGSEA. CDR3 residues: CSAGDVGSYEQYF.

V usage is TRBV28 and J usage is TRBJ1-1. CDR3 size: 13 residues. Per the germline V gene, CDR1 is MDHEN and CDR2 is SYDVKM. CDR3 protein: CASSSRLNTEAFF.

The chain is built from TRBV6-2 or TRBV6-3 and TRBJ1-5; TCRdb lists TRBD1, though no DNA is available to test this call. From germline, CDR1 is MNHEY and CDR2 SVGEGT. This CDR3 region has 16 residues. CDR3 sequence: CASSYTETGTNQPQHF.

The chain carries TRBV14 and TRBJ1-2. This CDR3 region has 17 residues. Germline lookup yields CDR1 SGHDN and CDR2 FVKESK. CDR3 in amino acids: CASSQDLHPSGYNGYTF.

The genes are TRBV20-1 and TRBJ2-5; the TCRdb D gene call, TRBD2, has no DNA to confirm it. This CDR3 has 14 residues. Germline V gene lookup returns CDR1 DFQATT and CDR2 SNEGSKA (reference sequence). The CDR3 loop reads CSARGTSGAETQYF.

The V and J genes are TRBV23-1 and TRBJ2-7; TCRdb returns TRBD1, unconfirmable since there is no DNA. TRBV23-1 counts as an open reading frame of uncertain function. The CDR3 is 15 amino acids. The CDR3 loop reads CASSHLAGTGVEQYF.

V is TRBV7-9 and J is TRBJ2-3. CDR1 is SEHNR, CDR2 FQNEAQ, per germline (reference sequence). The CDR3 extends over 13 amino acids. CDR3 residues: CASSQPQRYTQYF.

V gene TRBV7-9 combines with J gene TRBJ1-4. The CDR3 has 13 residues. From germline, CDR1 is SEHNR and CDR2 FQNEAQ (reference sequence). The CDR3 region is CASSQYIMKKLFF. The full variable domain, its missing parts supplied by reference TRBV7-9 and TRBJ1-4, is DTGVSQNPRHKITKRGQNVTFRCDPISEHNRLYWYRQTLGQGPEFLTYFQNEAQLEKSRLLSDRFSAERPKGSFSTLEIQRTEQGDSAMYLCASSQYIMKKLFFGSGTQLSVL.

The CDR3 sequence is CASSYSQGLGNEQFF. V gene TRBV6-5 combines with J gene TRBJ2-1; checking the TCRdb D call of TRBD1 is not possible without DNA. This CDR3 contains 15 residues. Looked up from germline, CDR1 is MNHEY and CDR2 is SVGAGI.

The chain links TRBV2 to TRBJ2-5; TCRdb picks TRBD1, but there is no DNA to check that call. The CDR3 covers 16 residues. Germline CDR1 is SNHLY and CDR2 is FYNNEI. This chain's CDR3 is CASSEVGGSGQETQYF.

In terms of frequency, this clonotype is medium-sized. The V and J genes are TRBV7-6 and TRBJ2-3; there is no DNA to check the TCRdb D call of TRBD1. Germline values: CDR1 SGHVS, CDR2 FNYEAQ. The length of the CDR3 is 13 residues. The CDR3 region is CASRYRGTDTQYF. Combining the CDR3 with reference TRBV7-6 and TRBJ2-3 gives the whole variable domain GAGVSQSPRYKVTKRGQDVALRCDPISGHVSLYWYRQALGQGPEFLTYFNYEAQQDKSGLPNDRFSAERPEGSISTLTIQRTEQRDSAMYRCASRYRGTDTQYFGPGTRLTVL.

Its frequency marks this clonotype as medium-sized (0.01 to 0.1%). The V gene is TRBV10-3, the J gene TRBJ2-7. The germline gives CDR1 ENHRY, CDR2 SYGVKD. The CDR3 is made up of 13 amino acids. The CDR3 region is CAISGIVQYEQYF.

V is TRBV29-1 and J is TRBJ2-7; TCRdb outputs TRBD1, but without DNA this stays unchecked. This CDR3 has 13 residues. The germline CDR1 and CDR2 sequences are SQVTM and ANQGSEA. CDR3 residues: CSVEWRGLGEQYF.

The V and J genes are TRBV6-5 and TRBJ2-1. In germline, CDR1 is MNHEY, CDR2 SVGAGI. This CDR3 is built from 16 residues. CDR3 region: CASSYSTSGSYNEQFF.